The 8 T cell receptor beta chains below come from one sample, sequenced in a study of blood T cell repertoires in COVID-19. Generated by immunoSEQ multiplex PCR, the TCRdb table keeps only in-frame clones and is missing some. The table shows more than 300,000 clones, with roughly 89% occurring only once. Sequencing used peripheral blood. The receptors were sampled from a woman aged 18-29 years who had recovered from COVID-19.

This sequence joins TRBV5-1 and TRBJ1-2; 9 bases are shared with TRBD1. CDR3 length equals 13 residues. The germline gives CDR1 SGHRS, CDR2 YFSETQ. V trimming: 4 bases; J trimming: 4 bases; junction bases outside the gene matches: 2. CDR3 in DNA: TGCGCCAGCAGCGAGGACAGGGGCTATGGCTACACCTTC. This codes for CASSEDRGYGYTF. Supplemented by reference TRBV5-1 and TRBJ1-2, the full variable domain reads KAGVTQTPRYLIKTRGQQVTLSCSPISGHRSVSWYQQTPGQGLQFLFEYFSETQRNKGNFPGRFSGRQFSNSRSEMNVSTLELGDSALYLCASSEDRGYGYTFGSGTRLTVV.

Comments on this clone: One junction end does not reproduce the germline sequence, and a read error may be involved. The V and J genes are TRBV19 and TRBJ1-5, with 7 bases lining up with TRBD1. The CDR3 is 13 residues long. The germline gives CDR1 LNHDA, CDR2 SQIVND (reference sequence). The DNA of the CDR3 is TGTGCCAGTAGAATAGACAGGGTCCAGCCCCAGCATTTT. Its protein product is CASRIDRVQPQHF.

V usage is TRBV6-9 and J usage is TRBJ2-7; possibly TRBD1 for D (6 bases). This CDR3 is built from 14 residues. Germline V gene data show CDR1 as MNHGY and CDR2 as SVAAGI. With 2 bases removed from V and 6 bases from J, the gap between germline ends came to 14 bases. The CDR3 spells CASSYGLQGCEQYV. The CDR3 DNA reads as TGTGCCAGCAGTTATGGCCTACAGGGCTGCGAGCAGTACGTC.

The chain carries TRBV7-6 and TRBJ2-1; D gene uncertain. In germline, CDR1 is SGHVS, CDR2 FNYEAQ. The CDR3 length is 15 residues. V lost 5 bases, J lost 0 bases, and 11 bases lay in between. The CDR3 sequence: CASSPEAGSYNEQFF. The CDR3 nucleotides read TGTGCCAGCAGCCCCGAGGCCGGCTCCTACAATGAGCAGTTCTTC.

Written as DNA, the CDR3 is TGTGCCAGCACCCCGGGGAGGGCCAATTCACCCCTCCACTTT. It encodes CASTPGRANSPLHF. The V and J genes are TRBV6-5 and TRBJ1-6; D unclear. Germline CDR1 is MNHEY and CDR2 is SVGAGI. V was pared by 7 bases and J by 7 bases, with 14 bases between. The CDR3 spans 14 residues.

The chain uses TRBV11-2 and TRBJ2-1, with 11 bases matching TRBD2. Germline V CDR1 and CDR2: SGHAT, FQNNGV. There are 15 residues in the CDR3. Trimming removed 5 bases from V and 9 bases from J; junction bases left unmatched: 9. The CDR3 nucleotides read TGTGCCAGCAGCCTGGGACTAGCGGCGAGACCTGAGCAGTTCTTC. Its protein product is CASSLGLAARPEQFF.

The CDR3 DNA follows: TGCGCCAGCAGCTTGGCCGCACAAACTGGAAACACCATATATTTT. This encodes CASSLAAQTGNTIYF. The rearrangement links TRBV5-1 to TRBJ1-3, with D unclear. CDR1 and CDR2 (germline): SGHRS, YFSETQ. The CDR3 covers 15 residues. V lost 0 bases and J lost 2, with 9 bases in between.

This chain uses TRBV18 with TRBJ2-7; 7 bases fit TRBD2. Germline lookup yields CDR1 KGHSH and CDR2 LQKENI. Germline trimming cut 6 bases from V and 6 bases from J; bases unmatched to any gene: 11. This CDR3 is built from 14 residues. CDR3 amino acids: CASSIRTRLGEQYV. For the CDR3, the DNA is TGTGCCAGCTCGATCAGGACTAGACTAGGCGAGCAGTACGTC.